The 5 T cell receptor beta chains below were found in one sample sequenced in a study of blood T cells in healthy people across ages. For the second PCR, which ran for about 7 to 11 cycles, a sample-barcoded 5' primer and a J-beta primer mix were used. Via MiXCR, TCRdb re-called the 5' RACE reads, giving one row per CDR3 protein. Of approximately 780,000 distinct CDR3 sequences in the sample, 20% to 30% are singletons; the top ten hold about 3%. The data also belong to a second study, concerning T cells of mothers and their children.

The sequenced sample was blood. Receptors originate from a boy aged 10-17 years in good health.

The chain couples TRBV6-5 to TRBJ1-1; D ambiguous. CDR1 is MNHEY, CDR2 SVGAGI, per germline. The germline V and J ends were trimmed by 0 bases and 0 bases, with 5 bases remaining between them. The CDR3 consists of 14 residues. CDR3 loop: CASSYSYLNTEAFF. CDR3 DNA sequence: TGTGCCAGCAGTTACTCGTACTTGAACACTGAAGCTTTCTTT.

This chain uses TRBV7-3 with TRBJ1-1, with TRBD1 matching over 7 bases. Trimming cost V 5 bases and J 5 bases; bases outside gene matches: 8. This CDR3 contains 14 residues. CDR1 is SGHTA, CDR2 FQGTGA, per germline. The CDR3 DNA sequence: TGTGCCAGCAGCCAGGACAGGTCTATGACTGAAGCTTTCTTT. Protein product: CASSQDRSMTEAFF.

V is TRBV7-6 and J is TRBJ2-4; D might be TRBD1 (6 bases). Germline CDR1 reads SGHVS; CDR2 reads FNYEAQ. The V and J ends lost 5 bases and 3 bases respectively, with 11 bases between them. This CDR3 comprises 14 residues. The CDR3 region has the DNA TGTGCCAGCAGCCTTAAAGGGGGCAAAAACATTCAGTACTTC. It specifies CASSLKGGKNIQYF.

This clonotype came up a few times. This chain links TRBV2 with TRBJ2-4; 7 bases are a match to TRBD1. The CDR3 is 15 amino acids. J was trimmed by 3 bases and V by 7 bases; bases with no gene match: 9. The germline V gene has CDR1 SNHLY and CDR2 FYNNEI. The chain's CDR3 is CASNDRVGGKNIQYF. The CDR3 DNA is TGTGCCAGCAACGACAGGGTTGGTGGCAAAAACATTCAGTACTTC.

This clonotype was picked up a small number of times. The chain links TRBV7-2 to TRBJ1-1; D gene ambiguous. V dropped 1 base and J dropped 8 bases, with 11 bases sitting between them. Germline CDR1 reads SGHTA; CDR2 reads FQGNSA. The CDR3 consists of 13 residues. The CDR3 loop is CASSLDSGREAFF. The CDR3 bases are TGTGCCAGCAGCTTAGACTCCGGGCGGGAAGCTTTCTTT. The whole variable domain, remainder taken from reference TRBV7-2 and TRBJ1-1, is GAGVSQSPSNKVTEKGKDVELRCDPISGHTALYWYRQSLGQGLEFLIYFQGNSAPDKSGLPSDRFSAERTGGSVSTLTIQRTQQEDSAVYLCASSLDSGREAFFGQGTRLTVV.